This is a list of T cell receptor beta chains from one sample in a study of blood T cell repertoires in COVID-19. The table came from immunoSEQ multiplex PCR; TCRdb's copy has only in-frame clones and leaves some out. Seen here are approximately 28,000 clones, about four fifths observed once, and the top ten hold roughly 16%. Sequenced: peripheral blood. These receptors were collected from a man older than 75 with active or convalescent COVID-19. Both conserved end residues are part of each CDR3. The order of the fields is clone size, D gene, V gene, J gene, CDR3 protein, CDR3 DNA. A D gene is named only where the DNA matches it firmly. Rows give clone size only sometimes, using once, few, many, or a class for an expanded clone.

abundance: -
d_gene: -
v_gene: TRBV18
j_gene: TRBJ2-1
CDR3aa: CASSPPGLANNEQFF
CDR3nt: TGTGCCAGCTCACCACCGGGTCTAGCGAACAATGAGCAGTTCTTC

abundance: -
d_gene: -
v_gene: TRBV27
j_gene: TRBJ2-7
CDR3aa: CASSPRVGPYEQYF
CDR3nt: TGTGCCAGCAGTCCCCGAGTGGGCCCCTACGAGCAGTACTTC

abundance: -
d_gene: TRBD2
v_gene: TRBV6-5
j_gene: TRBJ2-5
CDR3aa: CASSYSGGTEETQYF
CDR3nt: TGTGCCAGCAGTTATAGCGGGGGCACGGAAGAGACCCAGTACTTC

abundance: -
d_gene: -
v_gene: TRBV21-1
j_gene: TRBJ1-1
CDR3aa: CASSKKRQGGVGTEAFF
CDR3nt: TGTGCCAGCAGCAAGAAAAGACAGGGAGGCGTAGGAACTGAAGCTTTCTTT

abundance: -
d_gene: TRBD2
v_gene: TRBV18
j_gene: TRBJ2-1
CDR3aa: CASSPRTSGEYNEQFF
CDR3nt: TGTGCCAGCTCACCGAGGACTAGCGGGGAATACAATGAGCAGTTCTTC

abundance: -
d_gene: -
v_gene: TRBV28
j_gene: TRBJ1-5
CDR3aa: CASSAPGQYQPQHF
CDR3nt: TGTGCCAGCAGTGCCCCAGGACAGTATCAGCCCCAGCATTTT

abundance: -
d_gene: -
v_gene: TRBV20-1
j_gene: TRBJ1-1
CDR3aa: CSASVNTEAFF
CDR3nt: TGCAGTGCTAGCGTGAACACTGAAGCTTTCTTT

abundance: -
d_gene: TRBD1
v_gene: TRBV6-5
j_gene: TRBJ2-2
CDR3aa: CASKMTGGPGELFF
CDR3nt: TGTGCCAGCAAAATGACAGGGGGCCCCGGGGAGCTGTTTTTT

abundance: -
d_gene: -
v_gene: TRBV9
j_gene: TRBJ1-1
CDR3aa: CASREADSAYTEAFF
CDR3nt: TGTGCCAGCAGGGAGGCGGACAGTGCGTACACTGAAGCTTTCTTT

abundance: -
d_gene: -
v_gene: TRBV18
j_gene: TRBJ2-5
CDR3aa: CASSPQGIQETQYF
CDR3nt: TGTGCCAGCTCACCCCAGGGAATTCAAGAGACCCAGTACTTC

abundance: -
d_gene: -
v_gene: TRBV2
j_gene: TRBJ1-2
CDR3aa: CASSYREKYGYTF
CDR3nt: TGTGCCAGCAGTTACAGGGAGAAATATGGCTACACCTTC

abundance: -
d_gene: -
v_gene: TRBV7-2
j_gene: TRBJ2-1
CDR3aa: CASSQGHQNYNEQFF
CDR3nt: TGTGCCAGCAGCCAGGGACATCAGAACTACAATGAGCAGTTCTTC

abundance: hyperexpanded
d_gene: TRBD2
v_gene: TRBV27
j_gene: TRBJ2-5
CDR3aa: CASSLTSASWETQYF
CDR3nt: TGTGCCAGCAGCCTTACTAGCGCCAGTTGGGAGACCCAGTACTTC

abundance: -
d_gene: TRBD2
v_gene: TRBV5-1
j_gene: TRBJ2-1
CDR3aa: CASRHSGAVPYNEQFF
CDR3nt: TGCGCCAGCAGGCATAGCGGGGCTGTTCCTTACAATGAGCAGTTCTTC

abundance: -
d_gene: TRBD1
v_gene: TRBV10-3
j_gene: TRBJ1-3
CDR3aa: CAIRPDRGLTNSGNTIYF
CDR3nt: TGTGCCATCAGGCCCGACAGGGGCCTTACGAATTCTGGAAACACCATATATTTT

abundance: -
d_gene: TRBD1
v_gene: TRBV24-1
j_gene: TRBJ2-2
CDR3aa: CATSDTTGENAGELFF
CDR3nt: TGTGCCACCAGTGATACGACAGGGGAAAACGCCGGGGAGCTGTTTTTT

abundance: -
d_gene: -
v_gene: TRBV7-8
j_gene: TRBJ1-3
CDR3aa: CASSPTTVSGNTIYF
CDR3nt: TGTGCCAGCAGCCCAACGACAGTCTCCGGAAACACCATATATTTT

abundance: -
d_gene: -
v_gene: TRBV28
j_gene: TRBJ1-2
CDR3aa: CASSSGLSYGYTF
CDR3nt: TGTGCCAGCAGCTCAGGGCTTTCCTATGGCTACACCTTC

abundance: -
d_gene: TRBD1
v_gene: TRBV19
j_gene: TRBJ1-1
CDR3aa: CASTLIQGRTEAFF
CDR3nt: TGTGCCAGTACCCTCATACAGGGGAGAACTGAAGCTTTCTTT

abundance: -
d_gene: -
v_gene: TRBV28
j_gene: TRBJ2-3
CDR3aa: CASNRQTTDTQYF
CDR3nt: TGTGCCAGCAACCGACAGACCACAGATACGCAGTATTTT

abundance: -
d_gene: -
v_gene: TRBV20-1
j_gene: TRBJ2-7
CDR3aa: CSASFSYEQYF
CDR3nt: TGCAGTGCATCTTTCTCCTACGAGCAGTACTTC

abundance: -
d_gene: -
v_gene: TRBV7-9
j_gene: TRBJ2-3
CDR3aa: CASSLEYGGLDTQYF
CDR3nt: TGTGCCAGCAGCTTAGAGTATGGAGGGCTAGATACGCAGTATTTT

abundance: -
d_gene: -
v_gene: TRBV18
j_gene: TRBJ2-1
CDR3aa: CASSGTTGFSSYNEQFF
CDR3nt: TGTGCCAGCTCAGGCACCACAGGGTTTAGCTCCTACAATGAGCAGTTCTTC

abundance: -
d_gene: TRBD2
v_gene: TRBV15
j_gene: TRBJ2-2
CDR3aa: CATSSRLAGDLGELFF
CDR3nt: TGTGCCACCAGCAGCAGACTAGCGGGAGATCTCGGGGAGCTGTTTTTT

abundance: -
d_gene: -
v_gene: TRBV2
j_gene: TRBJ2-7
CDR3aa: CASRGRAYEQYF
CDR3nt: TGTGCCAGCAGGGGCAGGGCCTACGAGCAGTACTTC

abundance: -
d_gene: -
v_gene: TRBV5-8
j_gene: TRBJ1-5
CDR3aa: CASSLEAGPNQPQHF
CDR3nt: TGTGCCAGCAGCTTGGAGGCAGGGCCCAATCAGCCCCAGCATTTT

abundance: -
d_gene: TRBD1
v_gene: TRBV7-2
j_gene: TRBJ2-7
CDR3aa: CASSLTGGADEQYF
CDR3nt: TGTGCCAGCAGCCTGACAGGGGGGGCGGACGAGCAGTACTTC

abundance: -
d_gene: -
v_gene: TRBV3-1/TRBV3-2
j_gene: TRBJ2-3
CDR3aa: CASSPRGAPTDTQYF
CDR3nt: TGTGCCAGCAGCCCTCGGGGGGCGCCAACAGATACGCAGTATTTT

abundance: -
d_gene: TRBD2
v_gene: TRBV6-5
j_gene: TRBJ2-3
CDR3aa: CASGSGIATDTQYF
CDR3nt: TGTGCCAGCGGAAGCGGGATCGCCACAGATACGCAGTATTTT

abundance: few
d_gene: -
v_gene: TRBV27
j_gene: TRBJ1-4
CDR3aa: CASSTTGGTNEKLFF
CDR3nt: TGTGCCAGCAGTACGACGGGAGGTACTAATGAAAAACTGTTTTTT

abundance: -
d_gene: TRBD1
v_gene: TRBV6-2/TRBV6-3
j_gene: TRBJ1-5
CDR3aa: CASSYHGTGNQPQHF
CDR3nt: TGTGCCAGCAGTTATCACGGGACAGGGAATCAGCCCCAGCATTTT

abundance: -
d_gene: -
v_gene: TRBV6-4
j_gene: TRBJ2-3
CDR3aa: CASSVRRTDTQYF
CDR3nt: TGTGCCAGCAGTGTCCGGAGAACAGATACGCAGTATTTT

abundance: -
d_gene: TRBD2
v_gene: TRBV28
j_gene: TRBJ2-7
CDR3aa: CASSLWGTSGRYEQYF
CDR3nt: TGTGCCAGCAGTTTATGGGGGACTAGCGGGAGGTACGAGCAGTACTTC

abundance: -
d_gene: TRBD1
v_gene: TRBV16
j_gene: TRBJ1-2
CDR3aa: CASSLLPGTGRDGYTF
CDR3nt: TGTGCCAGCAGCCTCCTACCCGGGACAGGAAGAGATGGCTACACCTTC

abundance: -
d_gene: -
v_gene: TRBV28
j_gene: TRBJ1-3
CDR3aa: CASTPGSHSGNTIYF
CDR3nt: TGTGCCAGCACCCCAGGGTCCCACTCTGGAAACACCATATATTTT

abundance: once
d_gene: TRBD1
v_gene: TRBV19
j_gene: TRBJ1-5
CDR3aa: CASRRETGGSNQPQHF
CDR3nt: TGTGCCAGTAGGAGAGAGACAGGGGGGAGCAATCAGCCCCAGCATTTT

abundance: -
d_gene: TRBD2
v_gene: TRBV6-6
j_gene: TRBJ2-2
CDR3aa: CASSGLAGGTGELFF
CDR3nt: TGTGCCAGCAGTGGACTAGCGGGGGGGACCGGGGAGCTGTTTTTT

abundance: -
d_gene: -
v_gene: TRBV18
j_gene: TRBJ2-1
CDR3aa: CASSQGLYNEQFF
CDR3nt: TGTGCCAGCTCACAGGGGCTCTACAATGAGCAGTTCTTC

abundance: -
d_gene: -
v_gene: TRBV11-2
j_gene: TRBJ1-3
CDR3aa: CASSLQGSGNTIYF
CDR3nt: TGTGCCAGCAGCTTACAGGGATCTGGAAACACCATATATTTT

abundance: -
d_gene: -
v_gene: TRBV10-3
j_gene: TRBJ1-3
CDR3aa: CAINSGGASGNTIYF
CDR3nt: TGTGCCATCAACTCGGGAGGGGCCTCTGGAAACACCATATATTTT

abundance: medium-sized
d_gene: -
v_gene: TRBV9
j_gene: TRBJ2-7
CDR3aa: CASSVGDSYEQYF
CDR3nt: TGTGCCAGCAGCGTAGGTGACAGTTACGAGCAGTACTTC

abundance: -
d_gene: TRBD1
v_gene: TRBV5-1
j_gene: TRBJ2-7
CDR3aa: CASSSQGAYEQYF
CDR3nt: TGCGCCAGCAGCTCACAGGGGGCATACGAGCAGTACTTC

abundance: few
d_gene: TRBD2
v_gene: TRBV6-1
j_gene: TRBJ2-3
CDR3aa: CASSGRRSGGATDTQYF
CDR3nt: TGTGCCAGCAGTGGAAGACGGAGCGGGGGGGCGACAGATACGCAGTATTTT

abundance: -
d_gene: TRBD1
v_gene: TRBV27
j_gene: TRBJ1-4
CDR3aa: CASTFTGGAGQNEKLFF
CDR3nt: TGTGCCAGCACCTTCACAGGGGGCGCCGGACAGAATGAAAAACTGTTTTTT

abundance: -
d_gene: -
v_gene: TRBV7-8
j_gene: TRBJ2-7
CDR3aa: CASSITGYPYEQYF
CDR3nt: TGTGCCAGCAGCATAACAGGGTACCCATACGAGCAGTACTTC

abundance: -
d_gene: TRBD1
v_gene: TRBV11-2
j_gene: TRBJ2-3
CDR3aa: CASSLGPTGRSADTQYF
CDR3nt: TGTGCCAGCAGCTTAGGACCGACAGGGCGGAGCGCAGATACGCAGTATTTT

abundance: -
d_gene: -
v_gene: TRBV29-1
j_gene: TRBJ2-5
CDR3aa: CSVQLRETQYF
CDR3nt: TGCAGCGTTCAACTGCGGGAGACCCAGTACTTC

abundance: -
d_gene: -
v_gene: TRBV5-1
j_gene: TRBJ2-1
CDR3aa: CASSLEGVEQFF
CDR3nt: TGCGCCAGCAGCTTGGAGGGGGTTGAGCAGTTCTTC

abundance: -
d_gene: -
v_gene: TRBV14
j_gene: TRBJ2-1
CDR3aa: CASSQVGLQQFF
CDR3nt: TGTGCCAGCAGCCAAGTGGGCCTGCAGCAGTTCTTC

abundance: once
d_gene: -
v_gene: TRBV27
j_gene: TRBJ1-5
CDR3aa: CASRVQGSNQPQHF
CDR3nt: TGTGCCAGCCGTGTACAGGGTAGCAATCAGCCCCAGCATTTT